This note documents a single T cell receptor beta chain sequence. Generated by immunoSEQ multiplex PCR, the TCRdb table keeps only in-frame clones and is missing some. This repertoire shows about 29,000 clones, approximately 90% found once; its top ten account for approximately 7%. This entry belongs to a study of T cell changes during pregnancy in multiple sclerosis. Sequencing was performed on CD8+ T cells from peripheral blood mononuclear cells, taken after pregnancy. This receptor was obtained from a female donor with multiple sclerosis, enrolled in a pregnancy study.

DNA of the CDR3: TGTGCCACCAGCATCGGACTAGCGGAGGGGAATGAGCAGTTCTTC. This encodes CATSIGLAEGNEQFF. The chain links TRBV15 to TRBJ2-1; 10 bases are shared with TRBD2. Trimming took 4 bases from V and 7 from J; bases not matched to a gene: 7. This CDR3 is 15 amino acids long. Germline CDR1 LNHNV, CDR2 YYDKDF (reference sequence).